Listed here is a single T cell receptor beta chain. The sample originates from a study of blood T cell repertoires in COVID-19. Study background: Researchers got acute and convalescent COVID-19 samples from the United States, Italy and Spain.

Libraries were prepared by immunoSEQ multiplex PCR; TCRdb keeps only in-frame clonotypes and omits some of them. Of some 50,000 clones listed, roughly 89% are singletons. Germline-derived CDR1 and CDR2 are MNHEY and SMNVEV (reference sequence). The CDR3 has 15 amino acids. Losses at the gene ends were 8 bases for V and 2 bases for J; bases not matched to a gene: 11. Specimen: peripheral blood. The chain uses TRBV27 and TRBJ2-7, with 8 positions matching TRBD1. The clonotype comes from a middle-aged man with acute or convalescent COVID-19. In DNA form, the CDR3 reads TGTGCCAGCGCCCCCGGACAGGGCCGTGCCTACGAGCAGTACTTC. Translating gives CASAPGQGRAYEQYF.